These 7 T cell receptor beta chains share one sample of origin, sequenced in a study of shared clonotypes between healthy human individuals. The protocol was immunoSEQ multiplex PCR, while the TCRdb copy is restricted to in-frame clones and leaves out a portion. In the table there are 1,100,000 or so clones, more than 75% of which are singletons. Sequencing used memory CD4+ T cells from PBMCs. Subset denoted: CD45RA-negative fraction. Every receptor here comes from a man younger than 30 in good health. Some clones in this sample may be carry-over from other donors' samples.

J is TRBJ1-2 and V is TRBV7-2, with D tentatively TRBD1 (5 bases). V lost 1 base and J 5 bases, leaving 8 bases between the germline ends. Germline CDR1 SGHTA, CDR2 FQGNSA. The CDR3 is made up of 13 amino acids. The CDR3 DNA sequence: TGTGCCAGCAGCTTAGGGCGACAGTATGGCTACACCTTC. This gives the protein CASSLGRQYGYTF.

This clone was seen repeatedly, ten times or more. This chain connects TRBV19 to TRBJ1-2; weak D call: TRBD1 (5 bases). Germline V gene sequence: CDR1 LNHDA, CDR2 SQIVND (reference sequence). Trimming removed 7 bases at V and 0 bases at J, with 15 bases between. This CDR3 has 15 amino acids. CDR3 in amino acids: CASTPGAEANYGYTF. The CDR3 DNA follows: TGTGCCAGTACCCCCGGGGCAGAAGCTAACTATGGCTACACCTTC. Drawing the rest from reference TRBV19 and TRBJ1-2, the complete variable domain is DGGITQSPKYLFRKEGQNVTLSCEQNLNHDAMYWYRQDPGQGLRLIYYSQIVNDFQKGDIAEGYSVSREKKESFPLTVTSAQKNPTAFYLCASTPGAEANYGYTFGSGTRLTVV.

This clone occurred a few times. The chain combines TRBV28 with TRBJ2-5; D might be TRBD1 (6 bases). In germline, CDR1 is MDHEN, CDR2 SYDVKM. The CDR3 is made up of 24 amino acids. V lost 5 bases, J lost 5 bases, and 45 bases lay in between. The CDR3 sequence: CASSTKSGTSGWKKRTSAHETQYF. CDR3 in DNA: TGTGCCAGCAGTACTAAATCCGGGACATCGGGGTGGAAAAAGAGGACAAGTGCCCACGAGACCCAGTACTTC.

The chain combines TRBV5-5 with TRBJ1-5; the D is unclear. The CDR3 runs to 14 residues. V lost 4 bases to trimming and J lost 3 bases, with 11 bases between them. The germline gives CDR1 SGHKS, CDR2 YYEKEE (reference sequence). DNA of the CDR3: TGTGCCAGCAGCCGAGGAGGCTTCAATCAGCCCCAGCATTTT. This translates into CASSRGGFNQPQHF.

The CDR3 sequence: CASSEVFGGAFF. CDR3 coding DNA: TGTGCCAGCAGTGAGGTCTTCGGGGGAGCTTTCTTT. The chain combines TRBV6-1 with TRBJ1-1; TRBD1 is a possible D gene (5 bases). This CDR3 spans 12 amino acids. From germline, CDR1 is MNHNS and CDR2 SASEGT. Trimming removed 3 bases at V and 10 bases at J, with 12 bases between.

J is TRBJ1-2 and V is TRBV2; D unresolved. Germline CDR1 SNHLY, CDR2 FYNNEI. This CDR3 has 13 amino acids. With 5 bases removed from V and 7 bases from J, the gap between germline ends came to 14 bases. The CDR3: CASSLQVVGGYTF. The CDR3 DNA is TGTGCCAGCAGTCTCCAGGTGGTCGGTGGCTACACCTTC.

The chain employs TRBV6-6 and TRBJ1-5, with D perhaps matching TRBD1 (6 bases). Trimming took off 2 bases at V and 6 bases at J, with 17 bases between the two ends. Looked up from germline, CDR1 is MNHNY and CDR2 is SVGAGI (reference sequence). This CDR3 is 16 amino acids long. CDR3 in amino acids: CASSYRLRGGAQPQHF. The CDR3 nucleotides read TGTGCCAGCAGTTACCGACTAAGGGGGGGGGCTCAGCCCCAGCATTTT.